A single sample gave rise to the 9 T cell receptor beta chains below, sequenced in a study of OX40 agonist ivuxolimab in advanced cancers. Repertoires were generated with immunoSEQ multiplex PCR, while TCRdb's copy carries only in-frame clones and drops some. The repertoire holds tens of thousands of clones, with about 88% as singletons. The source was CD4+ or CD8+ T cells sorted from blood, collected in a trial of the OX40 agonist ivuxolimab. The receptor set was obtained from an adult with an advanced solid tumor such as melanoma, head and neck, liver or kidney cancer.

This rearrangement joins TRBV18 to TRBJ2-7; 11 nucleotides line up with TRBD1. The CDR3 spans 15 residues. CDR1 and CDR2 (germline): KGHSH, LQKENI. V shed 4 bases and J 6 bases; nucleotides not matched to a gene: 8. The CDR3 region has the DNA TGTGCCAGCTCACAAACCACCGGGACAGGGGGCGAGCAGTACTTC. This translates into CASSQTTGTGGEQYF.

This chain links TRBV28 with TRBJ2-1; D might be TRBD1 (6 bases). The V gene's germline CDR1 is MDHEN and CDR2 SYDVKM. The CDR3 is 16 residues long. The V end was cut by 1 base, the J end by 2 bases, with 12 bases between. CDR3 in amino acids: CASSLFQGTTYNEQFF. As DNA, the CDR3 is TGTGCCAGCAGTTTATTTCAGGGGACCACCTACAATGAGCAGTTCTTC.

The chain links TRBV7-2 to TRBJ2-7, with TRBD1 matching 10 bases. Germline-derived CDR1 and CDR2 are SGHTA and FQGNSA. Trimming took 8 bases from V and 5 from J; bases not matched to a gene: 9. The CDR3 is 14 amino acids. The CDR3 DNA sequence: TGTGCCAGCTTCCCGACAGGGGGCAGGGACGAGCAGTACTTC. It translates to CASFPTGGRDEQYF.

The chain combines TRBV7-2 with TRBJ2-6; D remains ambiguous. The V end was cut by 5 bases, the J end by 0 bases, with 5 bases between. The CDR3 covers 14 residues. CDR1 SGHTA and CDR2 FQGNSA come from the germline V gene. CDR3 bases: TGTGCCAGCAGCACCTACTCTGGGGCCAACGTCCTGACTTTC. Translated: CASSTYSGANVLTF.

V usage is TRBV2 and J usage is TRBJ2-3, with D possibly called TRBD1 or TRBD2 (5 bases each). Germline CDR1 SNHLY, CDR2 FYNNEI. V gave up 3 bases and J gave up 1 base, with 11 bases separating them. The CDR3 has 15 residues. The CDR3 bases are TGTGCCAGCAGTGAGGGACCGTCAGGCACAGATACGCAGTATTTT. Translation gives CASSEGPSGTDTQYF.

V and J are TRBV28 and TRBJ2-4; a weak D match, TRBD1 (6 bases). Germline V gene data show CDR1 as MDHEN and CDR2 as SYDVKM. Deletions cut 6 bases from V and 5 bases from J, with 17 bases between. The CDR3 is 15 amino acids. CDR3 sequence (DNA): TGTGCCAGCAGGGAACAGGGAATAAGGCAAAACATTCAGTACTTC. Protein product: CASREQGIRQNIQYF.

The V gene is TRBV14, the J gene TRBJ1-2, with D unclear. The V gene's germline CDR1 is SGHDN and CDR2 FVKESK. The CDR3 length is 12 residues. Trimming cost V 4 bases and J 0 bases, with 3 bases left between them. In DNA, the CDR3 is TGTGCCAGCAGCCCCTCTAACTATGGCTACACCTTC. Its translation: CASSPSNYGYTF.

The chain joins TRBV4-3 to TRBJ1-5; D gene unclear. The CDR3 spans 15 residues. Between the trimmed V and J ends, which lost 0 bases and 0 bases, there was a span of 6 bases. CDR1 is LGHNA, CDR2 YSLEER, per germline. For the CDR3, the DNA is TGCGCCAGCAGCCAAGATTTGGATAGCAATCAGCCCCAGCATTTT. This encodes CASSQDLDSNQPQHF.

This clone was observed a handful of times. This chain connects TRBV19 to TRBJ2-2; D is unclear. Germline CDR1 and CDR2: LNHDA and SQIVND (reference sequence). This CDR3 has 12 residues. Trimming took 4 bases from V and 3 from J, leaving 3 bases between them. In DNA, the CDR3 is TGTGCCAGTAGTAGCTACACCGGGGAGCTGTTTTTT. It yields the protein CASSSYTGELFF.